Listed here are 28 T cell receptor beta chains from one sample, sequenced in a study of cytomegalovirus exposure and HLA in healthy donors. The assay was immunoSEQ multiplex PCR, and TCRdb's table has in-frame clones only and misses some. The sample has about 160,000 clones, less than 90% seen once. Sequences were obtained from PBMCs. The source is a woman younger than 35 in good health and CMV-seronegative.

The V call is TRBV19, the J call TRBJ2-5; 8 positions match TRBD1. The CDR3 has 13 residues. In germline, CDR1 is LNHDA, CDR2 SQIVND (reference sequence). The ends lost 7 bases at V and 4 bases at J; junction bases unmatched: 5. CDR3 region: CASTRTGGETQYF. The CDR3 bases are TGTGCCAGTACCCGAACAGGGGGAGAGACCCAGTACTTC.

The DNA of the CDR3 is TGTGCCAGCAGCGTTCCGGACAGGGAAGAGACCCAGTACTTC. Translated, it gives CASSVPDREETQYF. The gene calls are TRBV9 and TRBJ2-5, with 8 bases that match TRBD1. CDR1 and CDR2 (germline): SGDLS, YYNGEE. The junction had 3 bases not matched to a gene; V was cut back by 2 bases and J by 3 bases. This CDR3 has 14 amino acids.

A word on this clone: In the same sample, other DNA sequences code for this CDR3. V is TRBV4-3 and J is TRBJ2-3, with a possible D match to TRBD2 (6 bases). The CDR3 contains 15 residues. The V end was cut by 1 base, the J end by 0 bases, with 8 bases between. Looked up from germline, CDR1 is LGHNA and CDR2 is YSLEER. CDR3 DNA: TGCGCCAGCAGCCAAGGAAGCGGGAGCACAGATACGCAGTATTTT. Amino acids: CASSQGSGSTDTQYF.

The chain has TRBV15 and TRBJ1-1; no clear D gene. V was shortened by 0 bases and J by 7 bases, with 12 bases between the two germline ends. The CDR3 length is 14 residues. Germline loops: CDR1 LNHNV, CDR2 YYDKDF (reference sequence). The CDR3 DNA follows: TGTGCCACCAGCAGAGATTTGGCAAACCTTGAAGCTTTCTTT. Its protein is CATSRDLANLEAFF. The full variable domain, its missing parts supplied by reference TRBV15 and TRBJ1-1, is DAMVIQNPRYQVTQFGKPVTLSCSQTLNHNVMYWYQQKSSQAPKLLFHYYDKDFNNEADTPDNFQSRRPNTSFCFLDIRSPGLGDTAMYLCATSRDLANLEAFFGQGTRLTVV.

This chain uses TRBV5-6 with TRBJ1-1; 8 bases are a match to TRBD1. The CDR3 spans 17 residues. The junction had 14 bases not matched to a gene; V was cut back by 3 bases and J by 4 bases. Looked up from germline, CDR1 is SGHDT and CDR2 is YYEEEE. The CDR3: CASSYYQYRGRATEAFF. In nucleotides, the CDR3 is TGTGCCAGCAGCTACTACCAGTACAGGGGGAGGGCCACTGAAGCTTTCTTT.

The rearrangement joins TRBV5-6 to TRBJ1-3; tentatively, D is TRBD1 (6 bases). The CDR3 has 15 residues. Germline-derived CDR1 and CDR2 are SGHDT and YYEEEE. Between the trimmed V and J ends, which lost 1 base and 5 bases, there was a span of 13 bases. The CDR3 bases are TGTGCCAGCAGCTTGACGGACAGCAATAGAAACACCATATATTTT. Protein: CASSLTDSNRNTIYF.

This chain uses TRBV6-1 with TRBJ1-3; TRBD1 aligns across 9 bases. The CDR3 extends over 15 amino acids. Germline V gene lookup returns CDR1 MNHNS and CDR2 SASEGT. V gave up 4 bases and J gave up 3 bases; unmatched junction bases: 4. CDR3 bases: TGTGCCAGCAGTGTACAGGGGGCGGGTGGAAACACCATATATTTT. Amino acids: CASSVQGAGGNTIYF.

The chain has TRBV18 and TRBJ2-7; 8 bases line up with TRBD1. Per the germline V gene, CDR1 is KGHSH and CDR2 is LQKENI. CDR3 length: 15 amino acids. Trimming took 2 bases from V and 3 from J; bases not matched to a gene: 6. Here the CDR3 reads CASSPSPRGHYEQYF. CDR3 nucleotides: TGTGCCAGCTCACCAAGCCCCAGGGGGCACTACGAGCAGTACTTC.

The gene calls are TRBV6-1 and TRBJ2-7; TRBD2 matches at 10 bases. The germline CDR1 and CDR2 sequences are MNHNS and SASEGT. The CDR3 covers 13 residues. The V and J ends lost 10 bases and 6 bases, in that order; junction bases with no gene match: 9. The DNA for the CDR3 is TGTGCCAACTTAGCGGGAGGTTTTAGCGAGCAGTACTTC. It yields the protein CANLAGGFSEQYF.

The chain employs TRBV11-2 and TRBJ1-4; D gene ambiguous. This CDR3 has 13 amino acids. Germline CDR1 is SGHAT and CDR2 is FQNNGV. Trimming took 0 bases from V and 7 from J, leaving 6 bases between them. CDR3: CASSLDLGEKLFF. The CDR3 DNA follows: TGTGCCAGCAGCTTAGATCTAGGTGAAAAACTGTTTTTT.

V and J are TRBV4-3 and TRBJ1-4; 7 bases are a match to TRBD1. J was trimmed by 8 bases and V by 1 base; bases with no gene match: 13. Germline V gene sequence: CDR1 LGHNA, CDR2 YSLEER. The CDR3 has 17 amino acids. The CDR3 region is CASSQVFIEGAEEKLFF. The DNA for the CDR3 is TGCGCCAGCAGCCAAGTTTTTATTGAGGGGGCTGAGGAAAAACTGTTTTTT.

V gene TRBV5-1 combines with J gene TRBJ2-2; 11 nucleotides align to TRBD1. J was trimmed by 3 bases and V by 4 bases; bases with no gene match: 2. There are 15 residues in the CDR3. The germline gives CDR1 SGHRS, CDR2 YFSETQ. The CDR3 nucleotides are TGCGCCAGCAGCGGACAGGGGGCTGACACCGGGGAGCTGTTTTTT. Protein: CASSGQGADTGELFF. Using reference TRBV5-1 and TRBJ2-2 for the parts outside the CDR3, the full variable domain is KAGVTQTPRYLIKTRGQQVTLSCSPISGHRSVSWYQQTPGQGLQFLFEYFSETQRNKGNFPGRFSGRQFSNSRSEMNVSTLELGDSALYLCASSGQGADTGELFFGEGSRLTVL.

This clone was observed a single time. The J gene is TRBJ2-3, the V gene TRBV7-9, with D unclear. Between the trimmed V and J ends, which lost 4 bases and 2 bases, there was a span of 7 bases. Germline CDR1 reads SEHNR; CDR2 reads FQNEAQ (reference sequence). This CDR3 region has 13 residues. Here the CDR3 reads CASSSPNTDTQYF. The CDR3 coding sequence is TGTGCCAGCAGCTCCCCCAACACAGATACGCAGTATTTT.

The CDR3 DNA follows: TGTGCCAGCAGCTTGGAGGAGGAGGGTGAGCAGTTCTTC. This codes for CASSLEEEGEQFF. The chain combines TRBV5-6 with TRBJ2-1, with D perhaps matching TRBD2 (6 bases). The CDR3 has 13 residues. The V and J ends lost 0 bases and 9 bases respectively, with 10 bases between them. Germline V lookup: CDR1 SGHDT, CDR2 YYEEEE.

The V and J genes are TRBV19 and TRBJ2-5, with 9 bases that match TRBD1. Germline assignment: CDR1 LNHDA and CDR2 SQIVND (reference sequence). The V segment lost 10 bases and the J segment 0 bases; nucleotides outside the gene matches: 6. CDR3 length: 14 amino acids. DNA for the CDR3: TGTGCCACGGGACAGGGACGGGACCAAGAGACCCAGTACTTC. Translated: CATGQGRDQETQYF.

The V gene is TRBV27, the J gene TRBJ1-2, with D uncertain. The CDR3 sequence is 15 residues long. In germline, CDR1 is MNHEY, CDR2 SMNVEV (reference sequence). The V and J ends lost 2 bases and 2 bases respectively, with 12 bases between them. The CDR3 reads CASSLGGFGNYGYTF. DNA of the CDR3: TGTGCCAGCAGTTTAGGAGGGTTTGGGAACTATGGCTACACCTTC.

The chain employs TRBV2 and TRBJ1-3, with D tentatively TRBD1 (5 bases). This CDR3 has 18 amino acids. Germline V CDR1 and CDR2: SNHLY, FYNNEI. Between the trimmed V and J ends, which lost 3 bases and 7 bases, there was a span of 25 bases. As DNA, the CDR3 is TGTGCCAGCAGTGATTATAGGGCGGGGCAGGGCCTAGGTAACACCATATATTTT. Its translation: CASSDYRAGQGLGNTIYF.

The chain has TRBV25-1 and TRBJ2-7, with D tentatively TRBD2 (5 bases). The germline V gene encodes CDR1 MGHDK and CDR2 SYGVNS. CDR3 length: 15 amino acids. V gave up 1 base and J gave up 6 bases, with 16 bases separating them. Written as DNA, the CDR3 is TGTGCCAGCAGTGAATCGGGAAGGAATGGAGGCGAGCAGTACTTC. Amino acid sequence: CASSESGRNGGEQYF.

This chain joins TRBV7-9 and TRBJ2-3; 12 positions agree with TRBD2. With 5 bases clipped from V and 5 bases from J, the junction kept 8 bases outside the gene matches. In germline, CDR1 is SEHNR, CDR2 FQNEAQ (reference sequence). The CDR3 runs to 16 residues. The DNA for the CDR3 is TGTGCCAGCAGCCCTCTAGCGGGGGGGCAGGGAGATACGCAGTATTTT. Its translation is CASSPLAGGQGDTQYF.

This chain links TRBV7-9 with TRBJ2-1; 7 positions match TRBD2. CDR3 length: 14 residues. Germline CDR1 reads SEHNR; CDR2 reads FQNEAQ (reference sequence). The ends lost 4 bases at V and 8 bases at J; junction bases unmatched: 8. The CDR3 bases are TGTGCCAGCAGCTCAGGCGGGGGTATGGATGAGCAGTTCTTC. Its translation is CASSSGGGMDEQFF. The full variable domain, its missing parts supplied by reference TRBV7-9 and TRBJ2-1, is DTGVSQNPRHKITKRGQNVTFRCDPISEHNRLYWYRQTLGQGPEFLTYFQNEAQLEKSRLLSDRFSAERPKGSFSTLEIQRTEQGDSAMYLCASSSGGGMDEQFFGPGTRLTVL.

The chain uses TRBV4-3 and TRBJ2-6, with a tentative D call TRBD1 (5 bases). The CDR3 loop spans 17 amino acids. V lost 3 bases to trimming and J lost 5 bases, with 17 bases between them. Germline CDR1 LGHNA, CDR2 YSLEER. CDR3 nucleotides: TGCGCCAGCAGCCAGGGCAGGGCCGTGGGTAGGGCCAACGTCCTGACTTTC. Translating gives CASSQGRAVGRANVLTF.

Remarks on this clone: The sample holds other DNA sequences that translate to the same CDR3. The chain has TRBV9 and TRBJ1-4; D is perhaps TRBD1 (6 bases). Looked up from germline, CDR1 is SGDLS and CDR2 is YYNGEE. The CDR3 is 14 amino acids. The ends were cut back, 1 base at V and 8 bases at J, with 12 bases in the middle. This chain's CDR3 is CASSVSGQGEKLFF. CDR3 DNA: TGTGCCAGCAGCGTATCAGGGCAGGGGGAAAAACTGTTTTTT.

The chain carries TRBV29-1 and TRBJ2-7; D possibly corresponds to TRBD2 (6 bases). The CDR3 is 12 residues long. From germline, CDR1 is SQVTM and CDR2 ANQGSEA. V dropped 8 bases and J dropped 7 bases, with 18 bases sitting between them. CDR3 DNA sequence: TGCAGCCTCTACAGTGGCCGGGGGGAGCAGTACTTC. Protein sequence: CSLYSGRGEQYF.

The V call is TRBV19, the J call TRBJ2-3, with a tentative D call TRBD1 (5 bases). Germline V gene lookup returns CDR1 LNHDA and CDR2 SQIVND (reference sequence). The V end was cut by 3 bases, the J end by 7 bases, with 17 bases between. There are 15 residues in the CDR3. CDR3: CASSIFAGQRNTQYF. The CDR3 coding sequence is TGTGCCAGTAGTATTTTCGCAGGGCAGAGAAATACGCAGTATTTT.

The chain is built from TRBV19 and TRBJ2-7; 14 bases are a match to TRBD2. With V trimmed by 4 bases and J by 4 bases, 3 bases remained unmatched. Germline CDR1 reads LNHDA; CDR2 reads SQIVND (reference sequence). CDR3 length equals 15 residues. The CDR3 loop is CASSKGLAGVYEQYF. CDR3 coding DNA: TGTGCCAGTAGTAAGGGACTAGCGGGAGTTTACGAGCAGTACTTC.

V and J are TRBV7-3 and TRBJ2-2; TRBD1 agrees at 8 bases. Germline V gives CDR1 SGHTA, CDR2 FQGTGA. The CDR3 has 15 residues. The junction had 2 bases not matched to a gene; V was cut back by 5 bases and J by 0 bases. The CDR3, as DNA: TGTGCCAGCAGCCCGGACAGGGCGAACACCGGGGAGCTGTTTTTT. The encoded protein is CASSPDRANTGELFF.

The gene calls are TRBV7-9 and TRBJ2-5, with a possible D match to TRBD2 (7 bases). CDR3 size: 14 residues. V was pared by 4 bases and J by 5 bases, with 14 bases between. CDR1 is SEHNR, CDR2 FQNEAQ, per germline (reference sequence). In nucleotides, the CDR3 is TGTGCCAGCAGCTCCGCGGGGAGGGGGGAGACCCAGTACTTC. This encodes CASSSAGRGETQYF.

As DNA, the CDR3 is TGCGCCAGCAGCCAAGGTCGAACAGGGGCCTTCTCCTACGAGCAGTACTTC. This translates into CASSQGRTGAFSYEQYF. The chain joins TRBV4-3 to TRBJ2-7, with TRBD1 matching 7 bases. CDR3 length: 17 amino acids. Germline CDR1 and CDR2: LGHNA and YSLEER. The trim removed 1 base at V and 0 bases at J, leaving 9 bases unmatched.